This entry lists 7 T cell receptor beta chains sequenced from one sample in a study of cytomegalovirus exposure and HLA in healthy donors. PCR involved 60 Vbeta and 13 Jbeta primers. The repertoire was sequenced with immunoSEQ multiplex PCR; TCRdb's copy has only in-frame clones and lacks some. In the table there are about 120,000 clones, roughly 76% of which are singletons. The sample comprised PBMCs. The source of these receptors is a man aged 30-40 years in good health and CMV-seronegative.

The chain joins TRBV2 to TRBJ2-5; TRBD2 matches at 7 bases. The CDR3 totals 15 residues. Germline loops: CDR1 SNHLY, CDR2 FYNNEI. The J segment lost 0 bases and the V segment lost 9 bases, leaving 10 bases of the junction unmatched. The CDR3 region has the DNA TGTGCCAGTGGGTTGGGGAGCGGGGACCAAGAGACCCAGTACTTC. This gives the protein CASGLGSGDQETQYF.

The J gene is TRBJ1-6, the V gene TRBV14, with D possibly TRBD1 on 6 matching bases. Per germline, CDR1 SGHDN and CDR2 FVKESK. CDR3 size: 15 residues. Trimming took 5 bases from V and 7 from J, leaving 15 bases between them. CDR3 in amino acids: CASSSGTSWNSPLHF. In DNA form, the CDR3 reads TGTGCCAGCAGCTCCGGGACAAGCTGGAATTCACCCCTCCACTTT.

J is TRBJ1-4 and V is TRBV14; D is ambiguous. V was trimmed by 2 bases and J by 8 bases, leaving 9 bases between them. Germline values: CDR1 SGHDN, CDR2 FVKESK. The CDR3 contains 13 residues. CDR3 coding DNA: TGTGCCAGCAGCCAAATATTTTTCGAAAAACTGTTTTTT. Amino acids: CASSQIFFEKLFF.

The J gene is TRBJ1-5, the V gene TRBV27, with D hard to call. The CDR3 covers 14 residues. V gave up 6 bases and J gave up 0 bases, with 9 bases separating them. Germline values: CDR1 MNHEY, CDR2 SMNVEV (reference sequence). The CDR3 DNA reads TGTGCCAGCAGAGGCGGGTATAGCAATCAGCCCCAGCATTTT. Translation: CASRGGYSNQPQHF.

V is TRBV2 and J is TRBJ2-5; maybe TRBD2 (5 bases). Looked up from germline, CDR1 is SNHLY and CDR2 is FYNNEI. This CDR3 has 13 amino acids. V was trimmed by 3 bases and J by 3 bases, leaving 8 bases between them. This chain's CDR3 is CASSEEAKETQYF. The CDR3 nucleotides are TGTGCCAGCAGTGAGGAGGCCAAAGAGACCCAGTACTTC.

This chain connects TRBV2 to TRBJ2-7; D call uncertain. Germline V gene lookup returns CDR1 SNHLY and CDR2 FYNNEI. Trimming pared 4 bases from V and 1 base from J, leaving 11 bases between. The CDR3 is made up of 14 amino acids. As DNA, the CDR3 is TGTGCCAGCAGTGCAACATATATGTCCTACGAGCAGTACTTC. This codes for CASSATYMSYEQYF.

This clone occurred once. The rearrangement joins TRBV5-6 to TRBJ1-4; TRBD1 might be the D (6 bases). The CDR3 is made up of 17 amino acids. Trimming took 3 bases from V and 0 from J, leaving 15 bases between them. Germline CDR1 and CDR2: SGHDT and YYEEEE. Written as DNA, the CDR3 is TGTGCCAGCAGCTCCGCTGGACAGCCTGCAACTAATGAAAAACTGTTTTTT. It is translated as CASSSAGQPATNEKLFF.